This T cell receptor (beta chain) was sequenced during a study of identical twins. About this clonotype itself: The antigen is unknown.

Whole-study findings and limits: Because invariant MAIT and iNKT cells could be present, zero-insertion analyses could be partly confounded. Out-of-frame TCR alpha sharing in monozygotic twins exceeded recombination model predictions.

This CDR3 contains 15 residues. Looked up from germline, CDR1 is LGHNA and CDR2 is YNFKEQ. Trimming cost V 4 bases and J 1 base, with 11 bases left between them. Template switching supplied a universal primer site; unique molecular identifiers were carried on the cDNA. Via MiXCR, TCRdb re-called the 5' RACE reads, giving one row per CDR3 protein. The table shows 1.5 million to 2 million distinct CDR3 sequences, with about 32% occurring only once. The chain has TRBV4-2 and TRBJ2-1, with D hard to call. This clonotype was sampled from a newborn girl in good health. The sequencing input was cord blood. The CDR3 sequence: CASSLGDNSYNEQFF. The CDR3 coding sequence is TGTGCCAGCAGCCTTGGGGATAATTCCTACAATGAGCAGTTCTTC.